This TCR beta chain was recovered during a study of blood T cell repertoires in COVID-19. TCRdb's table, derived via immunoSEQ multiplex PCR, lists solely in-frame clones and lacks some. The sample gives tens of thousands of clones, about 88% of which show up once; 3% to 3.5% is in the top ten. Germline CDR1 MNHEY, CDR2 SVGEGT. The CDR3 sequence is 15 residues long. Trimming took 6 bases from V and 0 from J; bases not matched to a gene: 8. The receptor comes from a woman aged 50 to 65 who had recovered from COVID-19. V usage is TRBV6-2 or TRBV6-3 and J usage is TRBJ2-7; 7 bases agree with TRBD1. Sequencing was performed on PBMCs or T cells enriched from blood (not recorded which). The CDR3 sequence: CASSLGQENSYEQYF. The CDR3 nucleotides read TGTGCCAGCAGCCTAGGACAGGAAAACTCCTACGAGCAGTACTTC.